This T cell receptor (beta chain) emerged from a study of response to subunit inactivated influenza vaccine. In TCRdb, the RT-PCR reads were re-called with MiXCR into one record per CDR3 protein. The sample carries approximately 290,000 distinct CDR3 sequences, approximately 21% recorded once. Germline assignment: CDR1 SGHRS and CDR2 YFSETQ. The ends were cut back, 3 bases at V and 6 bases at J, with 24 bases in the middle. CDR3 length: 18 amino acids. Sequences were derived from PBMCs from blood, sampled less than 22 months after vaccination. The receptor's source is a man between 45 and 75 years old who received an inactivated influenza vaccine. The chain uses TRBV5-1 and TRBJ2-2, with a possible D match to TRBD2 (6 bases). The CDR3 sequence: CASSSPRGEVEVAGELFF. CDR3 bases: TGCGCCAGCAGCTCTCCCCGAGGGGAGGTTGAAGTTGCCGGGGAGCTGTTTTTT. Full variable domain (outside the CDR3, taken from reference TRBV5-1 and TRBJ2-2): KAGVTQTPRYLIKTRGQQVTLSCSPISGHRSVSWYQQTPGQGLQFLFEYFSETQRNKGNFPGRFSGRQFSNSRSEMNVSTLELGDSALYLCASSSPRGEVEVAGELFFGEGSRLTVL.